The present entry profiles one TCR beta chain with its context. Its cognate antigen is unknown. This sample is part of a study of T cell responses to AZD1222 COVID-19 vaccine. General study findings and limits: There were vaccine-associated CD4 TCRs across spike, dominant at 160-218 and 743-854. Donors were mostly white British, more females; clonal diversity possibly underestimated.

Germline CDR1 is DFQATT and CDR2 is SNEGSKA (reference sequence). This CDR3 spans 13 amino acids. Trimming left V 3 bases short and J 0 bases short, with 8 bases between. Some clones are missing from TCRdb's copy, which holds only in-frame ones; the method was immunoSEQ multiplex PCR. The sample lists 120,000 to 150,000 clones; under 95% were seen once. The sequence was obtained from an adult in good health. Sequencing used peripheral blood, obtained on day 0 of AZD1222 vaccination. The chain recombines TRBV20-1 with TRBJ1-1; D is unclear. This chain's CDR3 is CSASASLNTEAFF. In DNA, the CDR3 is TGCAGTGCTAGTGCCAGTTTGAACACTGAAGCTTTCTTT.